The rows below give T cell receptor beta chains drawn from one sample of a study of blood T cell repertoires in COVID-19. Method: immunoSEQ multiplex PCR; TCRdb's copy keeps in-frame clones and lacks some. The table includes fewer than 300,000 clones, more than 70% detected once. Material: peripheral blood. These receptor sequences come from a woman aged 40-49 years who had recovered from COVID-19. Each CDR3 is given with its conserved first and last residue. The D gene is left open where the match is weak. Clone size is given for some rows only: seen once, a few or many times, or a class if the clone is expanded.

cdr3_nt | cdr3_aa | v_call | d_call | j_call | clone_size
TGCGCCAGCAGCCTCGGTCAGGGGGGTTCAGATACGCAGTATTTT | CASSLGQGGSDTQYF | TRBV4-3 | NA | TRBJ2-3 | NA
TGTGCCAGCAGCCAAGTGGGAGGACAGGTATATGGCTACACCTTC | CASSQVGGQVYGYTF | TRBV14 | TRBD1 | TRBJ1-2 | NA
TGTGCCAGCAGTTTGGGGGCCGAGCAGTACTTC | CASSLGAEQYF | TRBV27 | NA | TRBJ2-7 | NA
TGCGCCAGCAGCCAAACTAGCGGGAGGGCCCGCACAGATACGCAGTATTTT | CASSQTSGRARTDTQYF | TRBV4-3 | TRBD2 | TRBJ2-3 | once
TGTGCCAGCAGTTTTGCGCTAGCGGGAGGTGGGGTGGTTGATGAGCAGTTCTTC | CASSFALAGGGVVDEQFF | TRBV28 | TRBD2 | TRBJ2-1 | NA
TGCAGCGGGCAAACAGGGTCGGTCCTGTCTAGTGAAGCTTTCTTT | CSGQTGSVLSSEAFF | TRBV29-1 | NA | TRBJ1-1 | NA
TGTGCCAGCAGTGAGGGGGGGGCCCTAAGGGAGCTGTTTTTT | CASSEGGALRELFF | TRBV25-1 | NA | TRBJ2-2 | NA
TGTGCCAGCAGCCCCCGACAGGCGCCGCTGGTGTATGGCTACACCTTC | CASSPRQAPLVYGYTF | TRBV9 | NA | TRBJ1-2 | NA
TGTGCCAGCAGCCGGGGGACTAGCGGAATCACAGATACGCAGTATTTT | CASSRGTSGITDTQYF | TRBV7-9 | TRBD2 | TRBJ2-3 | NA
TGTGCCAGTAGTATAGGACTAGCGGGAGGCCCCGAGCGCCAAGAGACCCAGTACTTC | CASSIGLAGGPERQETQYF | TRBV19 | TRBD2 | TRBJ2-5 | NA
TGTGCCAGCTCACCACCCTTGCGGACCTCGGGGAATGAGCAGTTCTTC | CASSPPLRTSGNEQFF | TRBV18 | NA | TRBJ2-1 | NA
TGCGCCAGCAACGGGGAAGAGACCCAGTACTTC | CASNGEETQYF | TRBV5-1 | NA | TRBJ2-5 | NA
TGTGCCAGCAGCCAAGGGGTCCAGGGTTTTAGGCAGCCCCAGCATTTT | CASSQGVQGFRQPQHF | TRBV3-1/TRBV3-2 | NA | TRBJ1-5 | few
TGTGCCAGCAGACAACAGAGACGTGGCTACACCTTC | CASRQQRRGYTF | TRBV6-5 | NA | TRBJ1-2 | NA
TGTGCCAGCAGCCAGACAGGGTCGGATACGCAGTATTTT | CASSQTGSDTQYF | TRBV2 | TRBD1 | TRBJ2-3 | NA
TGTGCCAGCACCCCGGGCGGGACAGGGGGAAGAGGCGGCTACACCTTC | CASTPGGTGGRGGYTF | TRBV2 | TRBD1 | TRBJ1-2 | once
TGTGCCTGGAGTGGACAGGGAAGCACAGATACGCAGTATTTT | CAWSGQGSTDTQYF | TRBV30 | TRBD1 | TRBJ2-3 | NA
TGTGCCAGCTCATGGGGGACTAGTAATTACAATGAGCAGTTCTTC | CASSWGTSNYNEQFF | TRBV18 | TRBD2 | TRBJ2-1 | NA
TGTGCCAGCAGAGAAGGGAGGGGCCCTAATTCACCCCTCCACTTT | CASREGRGPNSPLHF | TRBV6-1 | NA | TRBJ1-6 | NA
TGTGCCAGCAGGGGCCGTGGCTATGGCTACACCTTC | CASRGRGYGYTF | TRBV12-3/TRBV12-4 | NA | TRBJ1-2 | NA
TGTGCCAGCACCCGGGACAGGCCCAACACCATATATTTT | CASTRDRPNTIYF | TRBV6-6 | TRBD1 | TRBJ1-3 | NA
TGTGCCAGCAGCCCCCCCCAGGGTAGCGGGGGGGGCACAGATACGCAGTATTTT | CASSPPQGSGGGTDTQYF | TRBV21-1 | NA | TRBJ2-3 | NA
TGTGCCTGCAGGGGGCGGAGCACAGATACGCAGTATTTT | CACRGRSTDTQYF | TRBV19 | TRBD1 | TRBJ2-3 | NA
TGTGCCAGCAGCCCCGGGGGGACCTATTACGAGCAGTACTTC | CASSPGGTYYEQYF | TRBV7-2 | TRBD2 | TRBJ2-7 | NA
TGTGCCATCAGATTATCCCGTAACAGCAATTCACCCCTCCACTTT | CAIRLSRNSNSPLHF | TRBV10-3 | NA | TRBJ1-6 | few
TGTGCCAGCAGTTTATCGGGCGGGAGGCCCACAGATACGCAGTATTTT | CASSLSGGRPTDTQYF | TRBV27 | TRBD2 | TRBJ2-3 | NA
TGTGCCAGCAGCTTAGTGGCAGCCGCCGGGGTGGTGTTTTTT | CASSLVAAAGVVFF | TRBV7-9 | NA | TRBJ1-4 | NA
TGTGCCAGCAGTTACTTCCCGGGACAGTTGGACACTGAAGCTTTCTTT | CASSYFPGQLDTEAFF | TRBV6-2/TRBV6-3 | TRBD1 | TRBJ1-1 | NA
TGTGCCTGGGCAGGTCGCGCCTATGGCTACACCTTC | CAWAGRAYGYTF | TRBV30 | NA | TRBJ1-2 | NA
TGTGCCAGCAGCCAGTTGGGGCGACAGTATGGCTACACCTTC | CASSQLGRQYGYTF | TRBV9 | NA | TRBJ1-2 | NA
TGTGCCAGCAGCGTAAGCCCTAGCGGGGTCTACGAGCAGTACTTC | CASSVSPSGVYEQYF | TRBV9 | TRBD2 | TRBJ2-7 | NA
TGTGCCAGCAGCTGGGGAGGCCTAGCGGGAGCTAACGAGCAGTACTTC | CASSWGGLAGANEQYF | TRBV5-4 | TRBD2 | TRBJ2-7 | NA
TGTGCCAGCAGGGGGGAGGTGGATCAGCCCCAGCATTTT | CASRGEVDQPQHF | TRBV7-9 | NA | TRBJ1-5 | NA
TGTGCCTGGATGGTGGACAGGAACTATGGCTACACCTTC | CAWMVDRNYGYTF | TRBV30 | TRBD1 | TRBJ1-2 | NA
TGTGCCAGCAGCTCCCGACAGGGGGGGAACTATGGCTACACCTTC | CASSSRQGGNYGYTF | TRBV7-9 | TRBD1 | TRBJ1-2 | NA
TGTGCCAGCAGCTTAGGTAGCGGGAGGGGAGAGACCCAGTACTTC | CASSLGSGRGETQYF | TRBV11-2 | TRBD2 | TRBJ2-5 | NA
TGTGCCAGCAGCTTAGTCGGGAGTAATGAGCAGTTCTTC | CASSLVGSNEQFF | TRBV11-2 | NA | TRBJ2-1 | NA
TGTGCCAGCAGCTTGAGGGGCGGCACTGAAGCTTTCTTT | CASSLRGGTEAFF | TRBV5-6 | NA | TRBJ1-1 | NA
TGTGCCAGCAGCTTGGCAGGGAGGGCGTACGAGCAGTACTTC | CASSLAGRAYEQYF | TRBV7-9 | TRBD2 | TRBJ2-7 | NA
TGTGCCAGCAGCGCTACTAGTGCCTACAATGAGCAGTTCTTC | CASSATSAYNEQFF | TRBV11-3 | NA | TRBJ2-1 | NA